The T cell receptor beta chain under discussion was sequenced for a study of shared clonotypes between healthy human individuals (TCRdb year 2020). Background for the entire study: The cohort comprised a couple of women and a few men aged 18 to 49 years. Per donor, three plates each were used for CD4 naive and CD4 memory, two for CD8 naive, and one for CD8 memory. Blood TCR repertoires of roughly five healthy adults were deeply sequenced to estimate repertoire size and the extent of clonotype sharing between individuals. To increase sequencing depth and limit assay-specific biases, TCR repertoire library preparation and sequencing were carried out by different laboratories using diverse techniques. Per donor, leukapheresis produced somewhere between about 0.94 and 9 billion PBMCs. Summary of the overall study and its limitations: Sharing across several donors was observed for approximately 5% of naive CD4, about 4% of naive CD8, about 2.3% of memory CD4, and roughly 0.4% of memory CD8 clonotypes. Pairwise subsampling indicated that sequencing depth was expected to affect the degree of clonotype sharing among donors. The genetic and exposure-history diversity represented was limited by the small number of donors. Higher generation probabilities were observed for clonotypes shared by all four sorted-subset donors than for non-shared clonotypes. Sampling was restricted to blood, and TCR repertoires in tissues likely differ from the TCR repertoires found in blood. Rarefaction of sorted-subset datasets indicated incomplete sequencing despite the large sequencing depth. Estimated clonotype richness was generally larger for naive than for memory subsets.

CD8 naive samples were obtained by positive selection for CCR7 among CD45RO-negative cells, yielding a CD45RA+CCR7+ population from which TemRA cells were excluded. The donors were healthy, HIV-negative adults with no recently reported acute infections or vaccinations. Every donor was a Caucasian adult living in Nashville, Tennessee, USA. After blood collection by leukapheresis, PBMCs were isolated using Ficoll-Histopaque density gradient centrifugation and then cryopreserved in the vapor phase of liquid nitrogen. Analytical flow cytometry was used to check the purity and quantity of every magnetically sorted T cell population. Genomic DNA was isolated from every sorted fraction and measured by UV absorbance on a Nanodrop 2000c. Using the deep immunoSEQ assay, multiplex PCR amplified TCR CDR3 regions from genomic DNA. Extracted genomic DNA from each cell subset was spread evenly across all wells of several immunoSEQ 96-well plates, with each plate serving as a replicate. For sorted subsets, each replicate PCR was loaded with roughly 200 ng genomic DNA, equivalent to 25,000 to 35,000 T cell genomes. Purified libraries were measured with a Qubit 3.0 fluorometer, size-checked on a Bioanalyzer 2100, and measured again with the KAPA Library Quantification kit. Each immunoSEQ 96-well plate was sequenced on its own single-read 150-cycle Illumina NextSeq 550 flow cell. The paper's data handling went like this. Because the immunoSEQ output included only junctional sequences and no quality scores, the filtering could not be the same as the filtering used for full-length reads. Sequences were annotated with PyIR, a Python wrapper for IgBLAST v1.9, and V/J genes and CDR3 were assigned using IMGT germline references. Any read was removed if the V/J assignment was weak (E-value above 1e-6), the CDR3 was missing, or the read contained stop codons, out-of-frame junctions, or ambiguous translated residues. V3J clonotypes were defined by identical inferred V gene, J gene, and CDR3 amino acid sequence. Percentage overlap between repertoires was calculated by dividing the number of shared unique clonotypes by the size of the smaller repertoire. Three approaches were used to assess repertoire richness: RTK rarefaction, the Chao1 estimator, and Recon v2.1 estimates of unobserved clonotypes. OLGA was used to compute generation probabilities for all TCRbeta clonotypes that the gDNA method yielded from a few donors. TCRdb took this table from immuneACCESS and kept in-frame rearrangements with V and J called. Such tables lack part of the clones; where checked against another copy, unresolved V genes explain under half of the gap, and the rest is unexplained. The V and J calls and clone size come from that table; D and trimming were worked out from the DNA. The sample table records approximately 1.9 million clones; 93% of these occur just once. The ten biggest clones cover more than 1.5% of the sample.

Concerning this clone itself: Its antigen is unknown. No per-base quality is available; no much larger clone lies one base away.

Germline trimming: 5 bases from V, 5 bases from J; junction bases outside gene matches: 7. The CDR3 measures 14 amino acids from cysteine to phenylalanine. Here the CDR3 DNA is all that survives: 42 bases in frame from base 1. The germline V gene (reference sequence) specifies SEHNR as CDR1 and FQNEAQ as CDR2. The sample taken for sequencing was naive CD8+ T cells from PBMCs. The cell subset or site tag for this specimen amounts to: CD45RA+CCR7+. This receptor was taken from a man aged 18 to 35 in good health. Some clones in this sample may be carry-over from other donors' samples. The V gene is TRBV7-9 and the J gene is TRBJ2-7; 9 central nucleotides agree with TRBD1. The sequenced DNA is TGTGCCAGCAGCCCCGACAGGGGGTCAAACGAGCAGTACTTC. Protein translation: CASSPDRGSNEQYF.